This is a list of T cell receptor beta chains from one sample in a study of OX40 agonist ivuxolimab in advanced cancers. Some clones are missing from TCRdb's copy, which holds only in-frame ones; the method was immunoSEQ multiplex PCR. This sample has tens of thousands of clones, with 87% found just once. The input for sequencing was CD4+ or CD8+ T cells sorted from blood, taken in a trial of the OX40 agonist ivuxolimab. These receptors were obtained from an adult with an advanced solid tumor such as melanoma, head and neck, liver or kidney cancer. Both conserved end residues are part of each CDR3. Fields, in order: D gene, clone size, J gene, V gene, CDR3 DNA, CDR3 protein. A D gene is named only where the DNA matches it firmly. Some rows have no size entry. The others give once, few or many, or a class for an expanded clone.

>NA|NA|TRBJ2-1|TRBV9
TGTGCCAGCAGCGTAGGAGGAGTGATGGGGTTCGATGAGCAGTTCTTC
CASSVGGVMGFDEQFF
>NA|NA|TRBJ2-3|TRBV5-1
TGCGCCAGCAGCTTGGCCTCGGAAGATACGCAGTATTTT
CASSLASEDTQYF
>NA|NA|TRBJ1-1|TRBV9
TGTGCCAGCAGCCCAACACAGGGTGGGAAGGTTGAAGCTTTCTTT
CASSPTQGGKVEAFF
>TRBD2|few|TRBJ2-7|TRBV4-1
TGCGCCAGCAGCCAGGGGACTAGCAGAGACTACGAGCAGTACTTC
CASSQGTSRDYEQYF
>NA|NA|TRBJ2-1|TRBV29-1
TGCAGCGTGGGGACATCTTGGGCCGATGAGCAGTTCTTC
CSVGTSWADEQFF
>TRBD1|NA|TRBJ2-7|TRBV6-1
TGTGCCAGCACTAATCCGACAGGGGGCAACTACGAGCAGTACTTC
CASTNPTGGNYEQYF
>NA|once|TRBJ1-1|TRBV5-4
TGTGCCAGCAGCTCACCGTTGGGGGACTTGAACACTGAAGCTTTCTTT
CASSSPLGDLNTEAFF
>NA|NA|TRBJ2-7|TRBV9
TGTGCCAGCACCCCGATTGAGGGGTATTTGATCTACGAGCAGTACTTC
CASTPIEGYLIYEQYF
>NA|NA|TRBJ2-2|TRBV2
TGTGCCAGCAGTGACGTCGTCCCGGACGCCGGGGAGCTGTTTTTT
CASSDVVPDAGELFF
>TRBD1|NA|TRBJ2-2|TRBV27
TGTGCCAGCAGTTTGGGGGACAGACGGAACACCGGGGAGCTGTTTTTT
CASSLGDRRNTGELFF
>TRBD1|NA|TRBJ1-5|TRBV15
TGTGCCACCAGCCCCTCCGGGACAGGGGCCAGCAATCAGCCCCAGCATTTT
CATSPSGTGASNQPQHF
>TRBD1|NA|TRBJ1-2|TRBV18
TGTGCCAGCTCACCGCGACAGGGGTCGCTAGGCTATGGCTACACCTTC
CASSPRQGSLGYGYTF